A single sample gave rise to the 22 T cell receptor beta chains below, sequenced in a study of Ad26.COV2.S vaccination and SARS-CoV-2 variants. Described treatment: roughly 19 received Ad26.COV2.S at low or high dose, single or two shots; several received placebo; per-sample allocation not given. Sampling was performed 63 days after the first vaccine or placebo injection. Profiled with immunoSEQ multiplex PCR; TCRdb holds only in-frame clones, not every one. Counted here are roughly 320,000 clones, around 81% occurring once; the ten biggest clones make up 2% to 2.5%. The specimen was peripheral blood, collected in a trial of Ad26.COV2.S vaccine versus placebo. All receptors come from a person between 18 and 65 years old who received the Ad26.COV2.S COVID-19 vaccine or a placebo.

The rearrangement uses TRBV5-1 and TRBJ1-4; TRBD1 agrees at 7 bases. Losses at the gene ends were 7 bases for V and 7 bases for J; bases not matched to a gene: 13. The CDR3 sequence is 15 residues long. Germline V gene lookup returns CDR1 SGHRS and CDR2 YFSETQ. The CDR3 protein is CASPQGGAVSEKLFF. For the CDR3, the DNA is TGCGCCAGCCCTCAGGGGGGGGCAGTAAGTGAAAAACTGTTTTTT.

This clone was seen only once. The chain combines TRBV18 with TRBJ1-4; D gene uncertain. Trimming cost V 3 bases and J 4 bases, with 12 bases left between them. CDR3 length: 15 residues. Germline CDR1 reads KGHSH; CDR2 reads LQKENI. The CDR3 protein is CASSPRSLNNEKLFF. The CDR3 DNA follows: TGTGCCAGCTCACCGCGATCCTTGAATAATGAAAAACTGTTTTTT.

The table lists this clone with a count of one. V and J are TRBV4-2 and TRBJ2-7; 12 bases fit TRBD2. V lost 3 bases to trimming and J lost 3 bases; unmatched junction nucleotides: 3. Germline V gives CDR1 LGHNA, CDR2 YNFKEQ. CDR3 length: 15 amino acids. The CDR3: CASSQGLAGIYEQYF. DNA of the CDR3: TGTGCCAGCAGCCAGGGACTAGCGGGTATCTACGAGCAGTACTTC.

The genes are TRBV2 and TRBJ2-3, with 10 bases matching TRBD1. This CDR3 is 15 amino acids long. Trimming cost V 3 bases and J 2 bases; bases outside gene matches: 2. Per germline, CDR1 SNHLY and CDR2 FYNNEI. CDR3 sequence (DNA): TGTGCCAGCAGTGACGGGACAGGGGTCACAGATACGCAGTATTTT. Amino acid sequence: CASSDGTGVTDTQYF.

The chain joins TRBV2 to TRBJ2-2; weak D call: TRBD2 (5 bases). The CDR3 sequence is 11 residues long. Germline-derived CDR1 and CDR2 are SNHLY and FYNNEI. V was pared by 7 bases and J by 5 bases, with 5 bases between. The CDR3 spells CASTGTGELFF. CDR3 in DNA: TGTGCCAGCACGGGGACCGGGGAGCTGTTTTTT.

The V gene is TRBV6-5, the J gene TRBJ1-2; D is undetermined. CDR1 and CDR2 from the germline V gene are MNHEY and SVGAGI. With 8 bases removed from V and 4 bases from J, the gap between germline ends came to 20 bases. The CDR3 is 15 amino acids. CDR3 sequence: CASRDVRHGLYGYTF. CDR3 nucleotide sequence: TGTGCCAGCCGAGACGTTAGACACGGCCTCTATGGCTACACCTTC.

The chain recombines TRBV12-3 or TRBV12-4 with TRBJ1-3, with 8 bases fitting TRBD1. CDR3 size: 12 residues. V was pared by 6 bases and J by 15 bases, with 10 bases of the junction left unmatched. The CDR3 sequence is CASRNSIGQGYF. The CDR3 nucleotides read TGTGCCAGCAGGAACTCAATAGGACAGGGATATTTT.

This chain joins TRBV7-7 and TRBJ2-5; TRBD2 agrees at 15 bases. The CDR3 is 16 amino acids. Germline loops: CDR1 SSHAT, CDR2 FNYEAQ (reference sequence). V shed 5 bases, J shed 5 bases, and the junction held 6 bases outside the gene matches. CDR3 DNA: TGTGCCAGCAGCCATGGACTAGCGGGGGGGCAGGAGACCCAGTACTTC. This gives the protein CASSHGLAGGQETQYF.

The chain has TRBV29-1 and TRBJ2-1, with 7 bases identical to TRBD2. The CDR3 runs to 10 residues. V lost 7 bases to trimming and J lost 10 bases; unmatched junction nucleotides: 4. CDR1 SQVTM and CDR2 ANQGSEA come from the germline V gene. The CDR3 DNA follows: TGCAGCGGTTTACTAGCGGAGCAGTTCTTC. Encoded protein: CSGLLAEQFF.

The chain joins TRBV10-3 to TRBJ1-5; D is ambiguous. The CDR3 totals 14 residues. The V end lost 10 bases, the J end lost 0 bases, and 13 bases lay between the germline ends. The germline CDR1 and CDR2 sequences are ENHRY and SYGVKD. The CDR3: CASLDPYSNQPQHF. In DNA, the CDR3 is TGTGCCAGCCTCGACCCGTATAGCAATCAGCCCCAGCATTTT.

V is TRBV5-1 and J is TRBJ1-4; TRBD1 might be the D (6 bases). The germline V gene encodes CDR1 SGHRS and CDR2 YFSETQ. Trimming took 0 bases from V and 7 from J, leaving 13 bases between them. The CDR3 extends over 15 amino acids. The CDR3 DNA sequence: TGCGCCAGCAGCTTGGCCCGGGGGCTGGGTGAAAAACTGTTTTTT. Protein: CASSLARGLGEKLFF.

This clone was observed once. V and J are TRBV10-3 and TRBJ2-7; the match to TRBD1 covers 9 bases. CDR3 length: 15 residues. The trim removed 3 bases at V and 0 bases at J, leaving 3 bases unmatched. Looked up from germline, CDR1 is ENHRY and CDR2 is SYGVKD. CDR3 amino acids: CAISDRDRDSYEQYF. Here the CDR3 DNA reads TGTGCCATCAGTGACCGGGACAGGGACTCCTACGAGCAGTACTTC.

J is TRBJ1-5 and V is TRBV7-8; D gene unclear. With 5 bases removed from V and 2 bases from J, the gap between germline ends came to 10 bases. CDR1 and CDR2 (germline): SGHVS, FQNEAQ. The CDR3 contains 14 residues. The CDR3 protein is CASSTNYGNQPQHF. The DNA of the CDR3 is TGTGCCAGCAGCACTAACTACGGCAATCAGCCCCAGCATTTT.

The chain carries TRBV3-1 (or the pseudogene TRBV3-2) and TRBJ2-7, with 13 nucleotides matching TRBD2. The length of the CDR3 is 15 residues. Trimming took 4 bases from V and 7 from J; bases not matched to a gene: 7. From germline, CDR1 is LGHDT and CDR2 YNNKEL (reference sequence). CDR3 residues: CASSLGLAGPLEQYF. CDR3 DNA: TGTGCCAGCAGCCTGGGACTAGCGGGGCCTTTGGAGCAGTACTTC.

The chain carries TRBV6-5 and TRBJ1-1; 9 nucleotides align to TRBD1. With V trimmed by 8 bases and J by 4 bases, 11 bases remained unmatched. Germline V gene data show CDR1 as MNHEY and CDR2 as SVGAGI. The CDR3 spans 15 residues. The CDR3 DNA sequence: TGTGCCAGCGAGGTTGGAGGGGACAGGGTCACTGAAGCTTTCTTT. It specifies CASEVGGDRVTEAFF.

The chain joins TRBV29-1 to TRBJ1-2; 7 positions match TRBD1. The V segment lost 3 bases and the J segment 6 bases; nucleotides outside the gene matches: 4. There are 12 residues in the CDR3. Germline V gene lookup returns CDR1 SQVTM and CDR2 ANQGSEA. Here the CDR3 DNA reads TGCAGCGTTGAGACAGGGACGGATGGCTACACCTTC. Amino acid sequence: CSVETGTDGYTF.

CDR3 sequence: CASSPSGGHTDTQYF. CDR3 in DNA: TGTGCCAGCAGCCCTAGCGGGGGCCACACAGATACGCAGTATTTT. The V call is TRBV7-2, the J call TRBJ2-3; 10 positions match TRBD2. The V and J ends lost 5 bases and 2 bases, in that order; junction bases with no gene match: 4. CDR3 length: 15 residues. Germline lookup yields CDR1 SGHTA and CDR2 FQGNSA.

V usage is TRBV10-3 and J usage is TRBJ1-1; tentative D call: TRBD1 (5 bases). The CDR3 has 15 residues. Germline V CDR1 and CDR2: ENHRY, SYGVKD. V was cut by 4 bases and J by 0 bases, with 12 bases left in between. CDR3 sequence (DNA): TGTGCCATCAGTGGGGGGACCTTAATGAACACTGAAGCTTTCTTT. It encodes CAISGGTLMNTEAFF.

This clone was counted between two and nine times. Other DNA sequences of this sample code for an identical CDR3. The chain is built from TRBV15 and TRBJ1-1, with D perhaps TRBD1 (5 bases). V lost 0 bases and J 2 bases, leaving 7 bases between the germline ends. Germline V CDR1 and CDR2: LNHNV, YYDKDF (reference sequence). The CDR3 loop spans 14 amino acids. The CDR3, as DNA: TGTGCCACCAGCAGAGACAGGGTAAACACTGAAGCTTTCTTT. Residues: CATSRDRVNTEAFF.

The J gene is TRBJ2-3, the V gene TRBV9, with 13 bases that match TRBD2. Germline trimming cut 4 bases from V and 0 bases from J; bases unmatched to any gene: 8. The germline gives CDR1 SGDLS, CDR2 YYNGEE. The CDR3 runs 18 residues. The CDR3 is CASSKLAGGSISTDTQYF. The CDR3 DNA reads TGTGCCAGCAGCAAACTAGCGGGGGGGTCTATAAGCACAGATACGCAGTATTTT.

The chain employs TRBV6-2 or TRBV6-3 and TRBJ2-1; D may be TRBD2 (6 bases). CDR3 length: 16 residues. V lost 6 bases and J 5 bases, leaving 20 bases between the germline ends. CDR1 is MNHEY and CDR2 is SVGEGT in the germline V gene. The CDR3 coding sequence is TGTGCCAGCAGCTCTCGCGCGGAGGGGAGGCACAATGAGCAGTTCTTC. It codes for CASSSRAEGRHNEQFF.

This clone came up a few times. The V and J genes are TRBV28 and TRBJ1-4; TRBD1 matches 10 bases. CDR3 size: 15 residues. V dropped 4 bases and J dropped 8; count of bases not matched to a gene: 7. Germline assignment: CDR1 MDHEN and CDR2 SYDVKM. The CDR3 sequence: CASSYSTGGGEKLFF. CDR3 DNA sequence: TGTGCCAGCAGTTACTCGACAGGGGGCGGAGAAAAACTGTTTTTT.